This is a list of T cell receptor beta chains from one sample in a study of T and B cells in COVID-19 patients. A single record per CDR3 protein comes from TCRdb applying MiXCR to the multiplex PCR reads. Among some 14,000 distinct CDR3 sequences listed, roughly 27% were seen once. Sequences were obtained from blood. Receptors originate from a human donor who had recovered from COVID-19. Each CDR3 is given with its conserved first and last residue. D genes are given only for firm matches. Expanded clones get a size class; other rows say once, few or many, or leave the size out.

V	D	size	J	DNA	CDR3
TRBV11-2	TRBD2	few	TRBJ2-5	TGTGCCAGCAGCGCAGCGGGGGGGTGGGAGACCCAGTACTTC	CASSAAGGWETQYF
TRBV7-4	.	once	TRBJ1-5	TGTGCCAGCAGCTTATACCTACAGCCCCAGCATTTT	CASSLYLQPQHF
TRBV20-1	TRBD2	.	TRBJ2-3	TGCAGTGCTAGCAAATCTAGCGGGAGGGCCCAAGATACGCAGTATTTT	CSASKSSGRAQDTQYF
TRBV15	.	medium-sized	TRBJ2-4	TGTGCCACCAGCAGAGATCTCAAAAACATTCAGTACTTC	CATSRDLKNIQYF
TRBV6-1	TRBD1	.	TRBJ1-2	TGTGCCAGCAGTCCCCGGGACAGGTTCCTCTTATATGTGGGCTACACCTTC	CASSPRDRFLLYVGYTF
TRBV7-6	.	few	TRBJ2-1	TGTGCCAGCAGCTTAGTGCGGACCGGGTGGGGTCCAGGGAACTTCTACAATGAGCAGTTCTTC	CASSLVRTGWGPGNFYNEQFF
TRBV19	.	medium-sized	TRBJ1-6	TGTGCCAGTACCCCTTTGGGGTTTTCGGATTCACCCCTCCACTTT	CASTPLGFSDSPLHF
TRBV19	TRBD2	medium-sized	TRBJ2-1	TGTGCCAGTAGCGTACTAGCGGGAGCCTACAATGAGCAGTTCTTC	CASSVLAGAYNEQFF
TRBV6-5	.	medium-sized	TRBJ2-7	TGTGCCAGCAGAAGGAACGGTCTTAACGAGCAGTACTTC	CASRRNGLNEQYF
TRBV6-5	TRBD1	large	TRBJ2-5	TGTGCCGTACAGGGGACCCAAGAGACCCAGTACTTC	CAVQGTQETQYF
TRBV7-2	.	.	TRBJ2-5	TGTGCCAGCAGCTCAACCCCGCGCGAGACCCAGTACTTC	CASSSTPRETQYF
TRBV10-3	.	few	TRBJ1-2	TGTGCCATTCTATCGCCGAGTCCAGGGAACTATGGCTACACCTTC	CAILSPSPGNYGYTF